This TCR beta chain was documented in a study of blood T cell repertoires in COVID-19. Study at large: T cells, B-cell-depleted T cells, or PBMCs supplied cDNA or gDNA.

The assay was immunoSEQ multiplex PCR, and TCRdb's table has in-frame clones only and misses some. The sample consists of hundreds of thousands of clones, roughly 85% of them appearing once. This clone was recorded only once. The germline V gene has CDR1 SGHAT and CDR2 FQNNGV. This CDR3 region has 15 residues. Trimming took 5 bases from V and 4 from J; bases not matched to a gene: 6. This chain joins TRBV11-2 and TRBJ1-2, with 11 bases fitting TRBD1. This TCR was sampled from a woman aged 50 to 65 with acute COVID-19. Sequences were obtained from PBMCs or T cells enriched from blood (not recorded which). CDR3 coding DNA: TGTGCCAGCAGCCCAGGACAGGGGGCAAGCTATGGCTACACCTTC. As protein: CASSPGQGASYGYTF. Based on the CDR3 plus reference TRBV11-2 and TRBJ1-2, the full variable domain is EAGVAQSPRYKIIEKRQSVAFWCNPISGHATLYWYQQILGQGPKLLIQFQNNGVVDDSQLPKDRFSAERLKGVDSTLKIQPAKLEDSAVYLCASSPGQGASYGYTFGSGTRLTVV.